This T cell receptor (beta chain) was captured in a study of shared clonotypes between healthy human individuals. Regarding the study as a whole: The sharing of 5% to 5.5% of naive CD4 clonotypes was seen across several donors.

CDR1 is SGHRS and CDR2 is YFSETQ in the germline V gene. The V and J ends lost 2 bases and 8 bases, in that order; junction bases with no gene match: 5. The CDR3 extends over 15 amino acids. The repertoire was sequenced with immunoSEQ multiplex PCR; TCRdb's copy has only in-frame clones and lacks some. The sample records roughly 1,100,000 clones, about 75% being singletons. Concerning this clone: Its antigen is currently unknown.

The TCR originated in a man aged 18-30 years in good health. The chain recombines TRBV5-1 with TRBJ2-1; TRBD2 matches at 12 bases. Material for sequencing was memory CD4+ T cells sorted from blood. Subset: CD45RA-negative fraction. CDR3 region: CASSFRLAGDHEQFF. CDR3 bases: TGCGCCAGCAGCTTCCGACTAGCGGGAGACCATGAGCAGTTCTTC.